This T cell receptor beta chain was sequenced during a study of T cells after yellow fever vaccination. UMIs and a universal primer site were added when TCR cDNA was made by 5'RACE template switching. TCRdb analysed the 5' RACE reads with MiXCR anew, one entry per CDR3 protein. The sample includes 600,000 to 750,000 distinct CDR3 sequences, roughly an eighth of them seen just once. This clonotype occurred many times. The germline V gene has CDR1 SGHRS and CDR2 YFSETQ. V dropped 1 base and J dropped 6; count of bases not matched to a gene: 4. The CDR3 is 14 residues long. This TCR was sampled from a man aged 25 to 45 who received the YFV17D yellow fever vaccine. Specimen: PBMCs, collected on the day of the yellow fever booster vaccination. The chain is built from TRBV5-1 and TRBJ2-1, with 7 bases matching TRBD1. CDR3 DNA sequence: TGCGCCAGCAGCTTGAAGGGACAGTTCAATGAGCAGTTCTTC. This codes for CASSLKGQFNEQFF.